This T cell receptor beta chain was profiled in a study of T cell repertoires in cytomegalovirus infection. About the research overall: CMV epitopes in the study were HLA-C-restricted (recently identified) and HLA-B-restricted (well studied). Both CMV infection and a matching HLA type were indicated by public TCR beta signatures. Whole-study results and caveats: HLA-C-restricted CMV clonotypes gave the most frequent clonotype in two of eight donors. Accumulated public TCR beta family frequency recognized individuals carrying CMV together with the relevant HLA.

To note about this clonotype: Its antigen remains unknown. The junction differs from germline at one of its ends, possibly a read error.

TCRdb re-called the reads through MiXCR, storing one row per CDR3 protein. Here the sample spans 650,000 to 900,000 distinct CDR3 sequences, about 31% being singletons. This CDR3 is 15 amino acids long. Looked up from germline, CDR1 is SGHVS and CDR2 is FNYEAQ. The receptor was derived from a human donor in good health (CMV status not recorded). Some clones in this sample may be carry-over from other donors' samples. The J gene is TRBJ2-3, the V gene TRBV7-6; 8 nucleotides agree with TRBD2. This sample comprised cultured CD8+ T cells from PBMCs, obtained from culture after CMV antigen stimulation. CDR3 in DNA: TGTGCTAGCAGCTTAACTACTAGCGGCACAGATATGCAGTATTTT. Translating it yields CASSLTTSGTDMQYF. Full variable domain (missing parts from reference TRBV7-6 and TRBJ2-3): GAGVSQSPRYKVTKRGQDVALRCDPISGHVSLYWYRQALGQGPEFLTYFNYEAQQDKSGLPNDRFSAERPEGSISTLTIQRTEQRDSAMYRCASSLTTSGTDMQYFGPGTRLTVL.